Following are 18 T cell receptor beta chains from one sample sequenced in a study of response to subunit inactivated influenza vaccine. Via MiXCR, TCRdb re-called the RT-PCR reads, giving one row per CDR3 protein. The sample lists about 800,000 distinct CDR3 sequences, 21% occurring once. The sample here was PBMCs from blood, taken around 5 days after vaccination. Receptor source: a man aged 50 to 59 who received an inactivated influenza vaccine.

This clonotype was observed many times. The chain recombines TRBV20-1 with TRBJ2-7; 7 positions match TRBD2. V lost 1 base and J lost 9; bases outside the gene matches: 6. The CDR3 has 12 residues. Per germline, CDR1 DFQATT and CDR2 SNEGSKA (reference sequence). CDR3 amino acids: CSARGGGNRQYF. Written as DNA, the CDR3 is TGCAGTGCTAGAGGGGGGGGGAACCGGCAGTACTTC.

This clonotype has a handful of counts. J is TRBJ2-7 and V is TRBV7-2; D unresolved. V shed 2 bases and J shed 2 bases, with 13 bases lying between them. This CDR3 is built from 15 residues. Looked up from germline, CDR1 is SGHTA and CDR2 is FQGNSA. CDR3 DNA sequence: TGTGCCAGCAGCTTATTGGTATTGGGCCCCTACGAGCAGTACTTC. Translating gives CASSLLVLGPYEQYF.

The chain's CDR3 is CASRESGGQETQYF. The DNA of the CDR3 is TGTGCCAGCAGGGAGAGCGGGGGACAAGAGACCCAGTACTTC. This chain uses TRBV6-1 with TRBJ2-5, with 8 nucleotides matching TRBD2. CDR1 is MNHNS, CDR2 SASEGT, per germline. The ends lost 6 bases at V and 2 bases at J; junction bases unmatched: 5. The length of the CDR3 is 14 residues.

The chain recombines TRBV28 with TRBJ1-2; no reliable D call. Germline loops: CDR1 MDHEN, CDR2 SYDVKM. V was shortened by 6 bases and J by 8 bases, with 16 bases between the two germline ends. The CDR3 has 13 amino acids. Here the CDR3 DNA reads TGTGCCAGCAGCCCCGGGGTAACGGGAGGCTACACCTTC. As protein: CASSPGVTGGYTF.

This clonotype was counted ten times or more. This sequence joins TRBV6-5 and TRBJ2-5, with no clear D. Germline V lookup: CDR1 MNHEY, CDR2 SVGAGI. Between the trimmed V and J ends, which lost 6 bases and 4 bases, there was a span of 6 bases. The CDR3 contains 11 residues. The CDR3 nucleotides are TGTGCCAGCAGCAGGCGAGAGACCCAGTACTTC. Protein sequence: CASSRRETQYF.

This clonotype was counted between two and nine times. The V and J genes are TRBV7-2 and TRBJ2-5; TRBD1 agrees at 12 bases. The CDR3 totals 15 residues. Looked up from germline, CDR1 is SGHTA and CDR2 is FQGNSA. V gave up 5 bases and J gave up 6 bases; unmatched junction bases: 7. CDR3 protein: CASSPGTGGRKTQYF. CDR3 coding DNA: TGTGCCAGCAGCCCCGGGACAGGGGGCCGAAAGACCCAGTACTTC.

The genes are TRBV11-2 and TRBJ2-1; D is perhaps TRBD1 (6 bases). V lost 6 bases and J lost 4, with 16 bases in between. The CDR3 has 15 amino acids. Germline V gives CDR1 SGHAT, CDR2 FQNNGV. The CDR3 loop reads CASRPKTGIYNEQFF. DNA for the CDR3: TGTGCCAGCAGGCCAAAGACAGGAATATACAATGAGCAGTTCTTC.

J is TRBJ1-6 and V is TRBV6-1; weak D call: TRBD1 (5 bases). Germline loops: CDR1 MNHNS, CDR2 SASEGT. CDR3 length equals 16 residues. Trimming shortened V by 5 bases and J by 4 bases, and 15 bases separated the two germline ends. The DNA of the CDR3 is TGTGCCAGCAGTCAACAGGACCCTTCTTATAATTCACCCCTCCACTTT. It is translated as CASSQQDPSYNSPLHF.

V gene TRBV29-1 combines with J gene TRBJ1-4; a weak D match, TRBD1 (5 bases). Deletions cut 5 bases from V and 0 bases from J, with 10 bases between. CDR1 and CDR2 from the germline V gene are SQVTM and ANQGSEA. The length of the CDR3 is 14 residues. CDR3 protein: CSVRDGSTNEKLFF. The CDR3 region has the DNA TGCAGCGTTAGGGACGGCTCAACTAATGAAAAACTGTTTTTT.

This clonotype occurred many times. The rearrangement joins TRBV5-1 to TRBJ2-5; D not resolved. Germline V CDR1 and CDR2: SGHRS, YFSETQ. V was cut by 4 bases and J by 3 bases, with 13 bases left in between. The CDR3 has 14 amino acids. The CDR3 DNA sequence: TGCGCCAGCAGCCCAGGTGGTAGGAAAGAGACCCAGTACTTC. Translating it yields CASSPGGRKETQYF.

This clonotype was seen only a few times. This rearrangement joins TRBV20-1 to TRBJ2-7, with D perhaps matching TRBD1 (5 bases). CDR1 and CDR2 (germline): DFQATT, SNEGSKA (reference sequence). V was trimmed by 6 bases and J by 0 bases, leaving 15 bases between them. The CDR3 is 14 amino acids. The DNA of the CDR3 is TGCAGTGCACACAAACAGGAGTTCTCCTACGAGCAGTACTTC. The encoded protein is CSAHKQEFSYEQYF.

This clonotype showed up many times. This chain joins TRBV27 and TRBJ1-6; D is ambiguous. CDR3 length: 18 amino acids. Looked up from germline, CDR1 is MNHEY and CDR2 is SMNVEV (reference sequence). V dropped 5 bases and J dropped 3 bases, with 20 bases sitting between them. As DNA, the CDR3 is TGTGCCAGCAGTCCTTCTCGTTGGGCAGCCGTCTATAATTCACCCCTCCACTTT. Protein product: CASSPSRWAAVYNSPLHF.

The chain joins TRBV5-1 to TRBJ2-5, with D perhaps matching TRBD1 (6 bases). Between the trimmed V and J ends, which lost 4 bases and 0 bases, there was a span of 19 bases. From germline, CDR1 is SGHRS and CDR2 YFSETQ. CDR3 size: 17 residues. The CDR3: CASSTEQGWADQETQYF. The CDR3 region has the DNA TGCGCCAGCAGCACAGAACAGGGCTGGGCAGACCAAGAGACCCAGTACTTC.

This clonotype was seen only a few times. The chain has TRBV7-2 and TRBJ2-1; D possibly uses TRBD1 or TRBD2 (6 bases each). The CDR3 is 13 amino acids. V was trimmed by 3 bases and J by 8 bases, leaving 11 bases between them. CDR1 and CDR2 from the germline V gene are SGHTA and FQGNSA. This CDR3 reads CASSFRGGDEQFF. In DNA, the CDR3 is TGTGCCAGCAGCTTCAGGGGAGGCGATGAGCAGTTCTTC.

The chain combines TRBV5-1 with TRBJ2-3; D gene ambiguous. V was trimmed by 4 bases and J by 0 bases, leaving 15 bases between them. Germline loops: CDR1 SGHRS, CDR2 YFSETQ. The CDR3 has 16 residues. CDR3 sequence (DNA): TGCGCCAGCAGCACCTCGATCAAAACTAGCACAGATACGCAGTATTTT. Translation gives CASSTSIKTSTDTQYF. The entire variable domain, with the rest obtained from reference TRBV5-1 and TRBJ2-3, is as follows: KAGVTQTPRYLIKTRGQQVTLSCSPISGHRSVSWYQQTPGQGLQFLFEYFSETQRNKGNFPGRFSGRQFSNSRSEMNVSTLELGDSALYLCASSTSIKTSTDTQYFGPGTRLTVL.

The chain combines TRBV5-1 with TRBJ1-2, with D maybe TRBD1 (5 bases). Germline-derived CDR1 and CDR2 are SGHRS and YFSETQ. The V end lost 7 bases, the J end lost 5 bases, and 15 bases lay between the germline ends. CDR3 length equals 13 residues. This CDR3 reads CASHAQGGYGYTF. In nucleotides, the CDR3 is TGCGCCAGCCATGCGCAGGGAGGATATGGCTACACCTTC.

The chain couples TRBV20-1 to TRBJ2-1; the match to TRBD1 covers 10 bases. J gave up 6 bases and V 5 bases, and 1 base lay outside the gene matches. The length of the CDR3 is 12 residues. CDR1 is DFQATT and CDR2 is SNEGSKA in the germline V gene (reference sequence). Here the CDR3 DNA reads TGCAGTGCTGGGACAGGGGTCAATGAGCAGTTCTTC. Amino acids: CSAGTGVNEQFF.

This clonotype has a handful of counts. The chain employs TRBV12-3 or TRBV12-4 and TRBJ1-1; 8 bases line up with TRBD1. V lost 6 bases and J lost 6; bases outside the gene matches: 3. The CDR3 contains 12 residues. This CDR3 is CASRPDRAEAFF. DNA of the CDR3: TGTGCCAGCAGACCGGACAGGGCTGAAGCTTTCTTT.